What follows is one TCR beta chain and its context. The record originates from a study of blood T cells in healthy people across ages. The junction had 8 bases not matched to a gene; V was cut back by 4 bases and J by 0 bases. This CDR3 has 15 amino acids. Per the germline V gene, CDR1 is DFQATT and CDR2 is SNEGSKA (reference sequence). The use of a sample-barcoded 5' primer and a J-beta primer mix characterized a second PCR of 7 to 11 cycles. TCRdb redid the calling of the 5' RACE reads with MiXCR, one entry per CDR3 protein. The sample has 1.6 million or so distinct CDR3 sequences; almost 35% are singletons.

The chain combines TRBV20-1 with TRBJ2-7; 8 bases align to TRBD2. Input material: blood. The source of this sequence is a woman aged 25-40 years in good health. The CDR3, as DNA: TGCAGTGCTACAAACCCCGGGGGGGCCTCCTACGAGCAGTACTTC. It codes for CSATNPGGASYEQYF.